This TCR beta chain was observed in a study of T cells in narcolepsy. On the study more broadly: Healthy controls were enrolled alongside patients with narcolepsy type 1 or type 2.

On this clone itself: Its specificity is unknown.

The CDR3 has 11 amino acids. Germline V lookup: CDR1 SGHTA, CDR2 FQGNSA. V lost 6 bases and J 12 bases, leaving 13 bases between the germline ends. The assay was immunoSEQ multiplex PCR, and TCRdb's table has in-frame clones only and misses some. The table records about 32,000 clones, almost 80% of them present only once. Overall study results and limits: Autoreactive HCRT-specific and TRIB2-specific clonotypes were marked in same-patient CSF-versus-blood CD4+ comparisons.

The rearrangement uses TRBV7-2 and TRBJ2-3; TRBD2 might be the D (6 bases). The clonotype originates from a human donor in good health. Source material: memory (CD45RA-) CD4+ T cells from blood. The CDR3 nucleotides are TGTGCCAGCAGTAGCGGTTCCGCACAGTATTTT. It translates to CASSSGSAQYF.